What follows describes a single T cell receptor beta chain. Its specificity is not known. This entry belongs to a study of blood T cells in healthy people across ages. It was with a sample-barcoded 5' primer and a J-beta primer mix that a second PCR of roughly 7 to 12 cycles was run. Tagging of each cDNA molecule was performed by a template-switch adaptor with 12 random nucleotides. MiXCR was run by TCRdb on the 5' RACE reads, yielding one entry per CDR3 protein. In the table there are 700,000 or so distinct CDR3 sequences, 22% of which are singletons. Overall study results and limits: Diversity was higher, and naive CD4+ cells more numerous, in long-lived donors than in aged donors.

V was shortened by 7 bases and J by 2 bases, with 18 bases between the two germline ends. The CDR3 totals 15 residues. Germline CDR1 reads DFQATT; CDR2 reads SNEGSKA (reference sequence). What was sequenced was blood. The receptor comes from a man aged 70 or older in good health. The V and J genes are TRBV20-1 and TRBJ2-1; D call uncertain. CDR3 sequence (DNA): TGCAGTGTTACAGATGAGGCCGCCGCCTACAATGAGCAGTTCTTC. Translating gives CSVTDEAAAYNEQFF.